Listed below are T cell receptor beta chains from one sample, sequenced in a study of T cell changes during pregnancy in multiple sclerosis. The assay was immunoSEQ multiplex PCR, and TCRdb's table has in-frame clones only and misses some. The data show nearly 110,000 clones, about 89% seen once. The sequences come from peripheral blood, collected before pregnancy. The source is a female donor with multiple sclerosis, enrolled in a pregnancy study. Each CDR3 is given without its conserved first and last residue.

v_call	j_call	cdr3_aa
TRBV9	TRBJ2-5	ASSAGLGIETQY
TRBV15	TRBJ2-3	ATSRGRRTSGGAGSDTQY
TRBV19	TRBJ2-5	ASSNQETQY
TRBV23-1	TRBJ2-5	ASHGLAGGPVGETQY
TRBV6-1	TRBJ2-5	ASSEVAGGSETQY
TRBV4-1	TRBJ2-3	ASSYAGTSTDTQY
TRBV15	TRBJ2-4	ATSRGAQDTKNIQY
TRBV7-2	-	ASSSVSGAYEQY
TRBV5-1	TRBJ1-5	ASSPEQGNQPQH
TRBV9	TRBJ2-5	ASSPDRGLQETQY
TRBV4-1	TRBJ1-1	ASSLRTGLNTEAF
TRBV7-9	TRBJ1-3	ASSLQQGSGNTIY
TRBV27	TRBJ2-1	ASNPGVGEQF
TRBV11-2	TRBJ1-2	ASSSKLGQVLWGYT
TRBV29-1	TRBJ1-1	SAGRPQTEAF
TRBV2	TRBJ2-7	ASRGSQSSYEQY
TRBV5-4	TRBJ2-7	ASSLAGGSGSYEQY
TRBV5-1	TRBJ2-1	ASSSGLAGGNEQF
TRBV7-2	TRBJ2-7	ASSLDGTSGRAYY
TRBV10-3	TRBJ1-2	AISESDRGNYGYT
TRBV5-4	TRBJ2-3	ASSWDRDREDTQY
TRBV7-9	TRBJ2-2	ASSLTRDTGELF
TRBV19	TRBJ1-2	ASSGDSQHGYT
TRBV5-4	TRBJ2-7	ASSLGRGQYEQY
TRBV19	TRBJ2-1	ASSRTSGRWANNEQF
TRBV6-5	TRBJ1-2	ASSYSTGGNYGYT
TRBV19	TRBJ2-7	ASSFGTVSYEQY
TRBV7-3	TRBJ2-2	ASSPGPRGQGPGELF
TRBV11-3	TRBJ2-1	ASSLKGTSYNEQF
TRBV25-1	TRBJ1-2	ASSARGNYGYT
TRBV27	TRBJ1-5	ASSWQGINQPQH